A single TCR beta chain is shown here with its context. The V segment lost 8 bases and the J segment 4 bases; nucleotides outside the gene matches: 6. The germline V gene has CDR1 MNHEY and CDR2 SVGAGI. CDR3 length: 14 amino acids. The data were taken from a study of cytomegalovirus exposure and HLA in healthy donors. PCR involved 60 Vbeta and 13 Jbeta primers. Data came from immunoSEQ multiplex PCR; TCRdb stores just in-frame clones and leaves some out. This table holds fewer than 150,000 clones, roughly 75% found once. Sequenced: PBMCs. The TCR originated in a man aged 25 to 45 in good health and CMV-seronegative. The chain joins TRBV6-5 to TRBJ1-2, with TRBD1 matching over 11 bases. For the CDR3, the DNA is TGTGCCAGCTTCAGGACAGGGGGCAGCTATGGCTACACCTTC. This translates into CASFRTGGSYGYTF.